Sequencing of this TCR beta chain was carried out in a study of cytomegalovirus exposure and HLA in healthy donors. Overall study context: According to later analysis, the same platform produced the roughly 120 validation and 666 first-cohort repertoires. General study findings and limits: In vitro assays verified that three CMV-associated chains recognized CMV antigens specifically. The study flagged approximately 180 TCR beta chains as cytomegalovirus-associated.

The protocol was immunoSEQ multiplex PCR, while the TCRdb copy is restricted to in-frame clones and leaves out a portion. The sample yields over 200,000 clones, around 87% seen once. A note on this clone: Its cognate antigen is unknown.

Trimming took 3 bases from V and 4 from J; bases not matched to a gene: 12. The CDR3 consists of 17 residues. The germline V gene encodes CDR1 MDHEN and CDR2 SYDVKM. The sample comprised PBMCs. This receptor was obtained from a young woman in good health and CMV-seronegative. This sequence joins TRBV28 and TRBJ2-1; TRBD2 aligns across 7 bases. The CDR3 DNA follows: TGTGCCAGCAGTTTTTCAACTTTCGGGGGGAGGTACAATGAGCAGTTCTTC. Its protein is CASSFSTFGGRYNEQFF. Variable domain in full (rest from reference TRBV28 and TRBJ2-1): DVKVTQSSRYLVKRTGEKVFLECVQDMDHENMFWYRQDPGLGLRLIYFSYDVKMKEKGDIPEGYSVSREKKERFSLILESASTNQTSMYLCASSFSTFGGRYNEQFFGPGTRLTVL.